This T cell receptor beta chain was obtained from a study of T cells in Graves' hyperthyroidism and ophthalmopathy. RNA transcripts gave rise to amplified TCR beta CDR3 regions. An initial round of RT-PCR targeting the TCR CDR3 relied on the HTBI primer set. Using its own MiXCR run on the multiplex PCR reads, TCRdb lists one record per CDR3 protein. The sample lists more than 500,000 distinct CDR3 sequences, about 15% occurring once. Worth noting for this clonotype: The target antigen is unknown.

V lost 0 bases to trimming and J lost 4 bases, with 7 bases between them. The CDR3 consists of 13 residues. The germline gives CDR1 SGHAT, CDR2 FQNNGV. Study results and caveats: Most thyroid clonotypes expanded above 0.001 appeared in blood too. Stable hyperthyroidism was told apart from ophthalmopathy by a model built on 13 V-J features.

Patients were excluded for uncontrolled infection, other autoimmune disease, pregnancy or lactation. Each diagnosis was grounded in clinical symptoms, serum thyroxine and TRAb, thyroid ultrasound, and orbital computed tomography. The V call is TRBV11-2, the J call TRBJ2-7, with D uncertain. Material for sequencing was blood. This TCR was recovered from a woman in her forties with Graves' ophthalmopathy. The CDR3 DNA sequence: TGTGCCAGCAGCTTAGAGCCACAGTACGAGCAGTACTTC. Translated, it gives CASSLEPQYEQYF.